This TCR beta chain was captured by sequencing in a study of control samples from healthy donors and cancer patients. Using immunoSEQ multiplex PCR, the repertoire was profiled, and TCRdb retains in-frame clones only, with some absent. The sample lists 80,000 to 85,000 clones, 88% occurring once. The CDR3 consists of 14 residues. The V and J ends lost 0 bases and 7 bases respectively, with 13 bases between them. The germline gives CDR1 SGHDT, CDR2 YYEEEE. Sequenced: blood. The sequence was collected from a woman aged 45-59 years in good health. The chain recombines TRBV5-6 with TRBJ2-5; D may correspond to TRBD1 or TRBD2 (5 bases each). CDR3 coding DNA: TGTGCCAGCAGCTTGGAACAACTTGGGGGGACCCAGTACTTC. This sequence encodes CASSLEQLGGTQYF.